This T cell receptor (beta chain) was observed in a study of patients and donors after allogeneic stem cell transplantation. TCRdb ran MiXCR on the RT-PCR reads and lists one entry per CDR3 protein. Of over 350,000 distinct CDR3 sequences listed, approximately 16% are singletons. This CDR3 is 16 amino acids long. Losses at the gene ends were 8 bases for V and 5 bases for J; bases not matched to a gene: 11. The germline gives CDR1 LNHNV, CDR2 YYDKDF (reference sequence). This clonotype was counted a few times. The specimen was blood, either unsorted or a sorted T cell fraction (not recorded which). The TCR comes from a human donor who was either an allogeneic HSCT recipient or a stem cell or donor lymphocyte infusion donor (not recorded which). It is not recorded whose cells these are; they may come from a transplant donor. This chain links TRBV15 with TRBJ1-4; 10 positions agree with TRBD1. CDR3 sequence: CATRPYRTGGNEKLFF. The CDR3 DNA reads TGTGCCACCCGACCGTATCGGACAGGGGGGAATGAAAAACTGTTTTTT.